These T cell receptor beta chains were read from a single sample in a study of cytotoxic CD8 clonotypes in ibrutinib-treated CLL. The repertoire was sequenced with immunoSEQ multiplex PCR; TCRdb's copy has only in-frame clones and lacks some. This table holds some 150,000 clones, around three quarters found once. The starting material was PBMCs, obtained after 12 months of ibrutinib treatment. Source of these receptors: a human donor with chronic lymphocytic leukemia. The CDR3 runs from the conserved cysteine through the conserved F or W. A D gene is named only where the DNA matches it firmly. The size field is filled for only some rows; it gives once, few, many or a size class.

TRBV5-1	NA	TRBJ2-7	NA	TGCGCCAGCAGCTTGGAGGCAACTACGGGTGAGCAGTACTTC	CASSLEATTGEQYF
TRBV7-9	NA	TRBJ1-2	NA	TGTGCCAGCAGCTCCGGCATGACAGGAGTTTATGGCTACACCTTC	CASSSGMTGVYGYTF
TRBV5-1	NA	TRBJ2-7	NA	TGCGCCAGCAGCTTGTTCGGGAGTGGGACCTACGAGCAGTACTTC	CASSLFGSGTYEQYF
TRBV6-5	few	TRBJ1-1	NA	TGTGCCAGCATCCTAGGAGTTGAAGCTTTCTTT	CASILGVEAFF
TRBV14	NA	TRBJ1-2	TRBD1	TGTGCCAGCAGCTTAAGAACCGGGACAGCTGGCTACACCTTC	CASSLRTGTAGYTF
TRBV27	once	TRBJ2-1	TRBD2	TGTGCCAGCACCCCACGGCGGGAGAAGCCTGAGCAGTTCTTC	CASTPRREKPEQFF
TRBV27	NA	TRBJ1-1	NA	TGTGCCAGCAGTTTAGGGTTACCGGGATACTATAACACTGAAGCTTTCTTT	CASSLGLPGYYNTEAFF
TRBV18	NA	TRBJ1-3	NA	TGTGCCAGCTCCCCGACCTTAGGGGCTTACACCATATATTTT	CASSPTLGAYTIYF
TRBV7-2	NA	TRBJ2-1	TRBD2	TGTGCCAGCAGCTTTAGCGGGGGGGCCGATGAGCAGTTCTTC	CASSFSGGADEQFF
TRBV5-1	NA	TRBJ2-7	TRBD1	TGCGCCAGCAGCTTGGAAGGACAGGGGCGATACGAGCAGTACTTC	CASSLEGQGRYEQYF
TRBV18	once	TRBJ1-1	TRBD1	TGTGCCAGCTCACCGGGACAGGGGATGAACACTGAAGCTTTCTTT	CASSPGQGMNTEAFF
TRBV19	NA	TRBJ2-7	NA	TGTGCCAGTAGTAGAGACACCTACGAGCAGTACTTC	CASSRDTYEQYF
TRBV28	NA	TRBJ2-7	TRBD2	TGTGCCAGTCTTCCGGGGGCTAGCGGGAAAAGGGAGCAGTACTTC	CASLPGASGKREQYF
TRBV6-5	once	TRBJ2-7	NA	TGTGCCAGCAGAAGATTCGGGGGTGAGCAGTACTTC	CASRRFGGEQYF
TRBV30	NA	TRBJ1-5	TRBD1	TGTGCCTGGGACGGACAGGGATATCAGCCCCAGCATTTT	CAWDGQGYQPQHF
TRBV5-1	NA	TRBJ2-5	TRBD1	TGCGCCAGCAGCTTTCAGGGGGCCTCAGAGACCCAGTACTTC	CASSFQGASETQYF
TRBV15	NA	TRBJ2-5	TRBD2	TGTGCCACCAGCAGAGCGACTAGCGGGAGAGAGACCCAGTACTTC	CATSRATSGRETQYF
TRBV5-1	NA	TRBJ1-2	TRBD1	TGCGCCAGCAGCCCAACAGGGGTGGATGGCTACACCTTC	CASSPTGVDGYTF
TRBV4-1	once	TRBJ1-1	TRBD1	TGCGCCAGCAGCCAAACAGGGGGTGGGATGAACACTGAAGCTTTCTTT	CASSQTGGGMNTEAFF
TRBV2	NA	TRBJ2-1	NA	TGTGCCAGCAGGCTGGGCGGGAATGAGCAGTTCTTC	CASRLGGNEQFF
TRBV18	once	TRBJ2-7	TRBD2	TGTGCCAGCTCACCACAGAGCGGGAGTGGGTACGAGCAGTACTTC	CASSPQSGSGYEQYF
TRBV7-2	NA	TRBJ2-7	TRBD2	TGTGCCAGCAGGTTTAATCCGGGACTAGCGGATCCTGGCAACGAGCAGTACTTC	CASRFNPGLADPGNEQYF
TRBV7-3	NA	TRBJ2-1	TRBD2	TGTGCCAGCAGCTACGTGGGACTAGCGGGGGGCTACAATGAGCAGTTCTTC	CASSYVGLAGGYNEQFF
TRBV30	NA	TRBJ2-1	TRBD1	TGTGCCTGGAGTGCTCAGGGGGCTGAGCAGTTCTTC	CAWSAQGAEQFF
TRBV23-1	few	TRBJ2-3	TRBD2	TGCGCCAGCATTCTCGGGGGGAGCACAGATACGCAGTATTTT	CASILGGSTDTQYF
TRBV6-5	NA	TRBJ2-7	TRBD1	TGTGCCAGCAGTCTGACCTGGGACAGGGTGGACGAGCAGTACTTC	CASSLTWDRVDEQYF
TRBV5-5	once	TRBJ1-2	NA	TGTGCCAGCAGCTTGGGCCAGGGCCCTAACTATGGCTACACCTTC	CASSLGQGPNYGYTF
TRBV28	NA	TRBJ1-1	NA	TGTGCCAGCAGCAACAGGATCGAAGCTTTCTTT	CASSNRIEAFF
TRBV9	NA	TRBJ1-3	NA	TGTGCCAGCAGCGTAGGGGCAGGGTTCGGAAACACCATATATTTT	CASSVGAGFGNTIYF
TRBV18	many	TRBJ2-1	TRBD2	TGTGCCAGCTCACCAAGACTAGCGGGAGTACGAGGGGACAATGAGCAGTTCTTC	CASSPRLAGVRGDNEQFF
TRBV2	NA	TRBJ2-1	TRBD2	TGTGCCAGCAGTGAAGCGCTTCCCCTAGCGGGAGTCTTCCATGAGCAGTTCTTC	CASSEALPLAGVFHEQFF
TRBV7-9	few	TRBJ1-5	TRBD1	TGTGCCAGCAGCAGAGGACAGGGCAGTCAGCCCCAGCATTTT	CASSRGQGSQPQHF
TRBV5-4	NA	TRBJ2-5	NA	TGTGCCAGCAGCTTGGACAGGGTACAGCTACAAGAGACCCAGTACTTC	CASSLDRVQLQETQYF
TRBV7-3	NA	TRBJ2-7	TRBD2	TGTGCCAGCAGCTTAGCGGGAGGCAACTCCTACGAGCAGTACTTC	CASSLAGGNSYEQYF
TRBV27	NA	TRBJ1-2	NA	TGTGCCAGCAGTTCCCGGGAATCCTACCTATACTATGGCTACACCTTC	CASSSRESYLYYGYTF
TRBV19	NA	TRBJ2-7	NA	TGTGCCAGTAGCAGGGACGGAGCCACTCCATACGAGCAGTACTTC	CASSRDGATPYEQYF
TRBV28	NA	TRBJ1-3	NA	TGTGCCAGCAGTAGTCAGGGAACCTCTGGAAACACCATATATTTT	CASSSQGTSGNTIYF